The rows below give T cell receptor beta chains drawn from one sample of a study of tumor-infiltrating lymphocytes in primary liver carcinoma. MiXCR was run by TCRdb on the multiplex PCR reads, yielding one entry per CDR3 protein. The data contain 90,000 to 110,000 distinct CDR3 sequences, roughly 80% of them singletons. The material sequenced was liver tumor tissue from sampling region 3. These receptors all come from a man aged 35-49 years with primary liver carcinoma and hepatitis B virus infection. The CDR3 runs from the conserved cysteine through the conserved F or W. The order of the fields is J gene, clone size, D gene, V gene, CDR3 DNA, CDR3 protein. D genes are given only for firm matches. Some rows mark clone size as missing; the rest say once, few, many or name a class of expanded clone.

>TRBJ2-3|once|-|TRBV29-1
TGCAGCGTGCAATACGCAGATAGGCAGTATTTT
CSVQYADRQYF
>TRBJ2-7|-|-|TRBV28
TGTTCCAGCAGTTTAACTAGCCATAGCTACGAGCATTACTTC
CSSSLTSHSYEHYF
>TRBJ2-7|-|-|TRBV29-1
TGCGGCGTTGGTAAGGACCCCAATTCCTACGAGCAGTACTTC
CGVGKDPNSYEQYF
>TRBJ2-1|-|-|TRBV4-1
TGCGCCAGCAGCCCTCTTAGTGAGATTCACAATGAGCAGTTCTTC
CASSPLSEIHNEQFF
>TRBJ1-1|-|-|TRBV20-1
TGCAGTGCCAAACAGGGGAACACTGAAGCTTTCTTT
CSAKQGNTEAFF
>TRBJ2-6|-|TRBD2|TRBV10-3
TGTGCCATCAGTGAGCGACTAGCGGGAGTGGCGAGGACTGGGGCCAAGGTCCTGACTTTC
CAISERLAGVARTGAKVLTF
>TRBJ1-2|-|-|TRBV6-1
TGTGCCACTTCACGGACCACTTCATATGACTACACCTTC
CATSRTTSYDYTF
>TRBJ2-7|-|TRBD2|TRBV12-3/TRBV12-4
TGTGCCAGCAGTTTAGAGGGAGGGCGCTACGATGAGCAGTACTTC
CASSLEGGRYDEQYF
>TRBJ1-1|-|TRBD1|TRBV12-3/TRBV12-4
TGTGCCAGTGGGAGACAGGGCTACACTCAAGCTTTCTTT
CASGRQGYTQAFF
>TRBJ2-5|-|-|TRBV5-5
TGTGCCAGCAGCGCCGCTAGCTGGAGGGCCTTCGGGGAGACCCAGTACTTC
CASSAASWRAFGETQYF
>TRBJ1-1|-|-|TRBV21-1
TGTGCCAGCTTTAATTGGGGGTTCGGAAGGTCAAGGGACACTGAAGCTTTCTTT
CASFNWGFGRSRDTEAFF
>TRBJ2-1|-|TRBD2|TRBV7-8
TGTACCAGTAGCTCCCGAGGGTCGGGACTAGCGGGGGGGGCTTACAATGAGCAGTTCTTC
CTSSSRGSGLAGGAYNEQFF
>TRBJ2-5|few|-|TRBV6-4
TGTGCCAGTGACAGGACTAGTGGGATGGAAGAGACCCAGTACTTC
CASDRTSGMEETQYF
>TRBJ2-6|-|-|TRBV11-2
TGTACTACACAGCGGCCGCGCTCTGGGGCCAACGTCCTGACTTTC
CTTQRPRSGANVLTF
>TRBJ1-5|-|-|TRBV5-6
TGTGCCAGCAGCTCTACTTGGGGAGGCGATCAATCCCAGCATTTT
CASSSTWGGDQSQHF
>TRBJ2-7|-|-|TRBV4-1
TGCGCCAGCAGCCAAGTCTCAAGCGGCGCCTACAGGCAGTACTTC
CASSQVSSGAYRQYF
>TRBJ1-2|-|TRBD1|TRBV11-1
TGTATCAGCAGCCCGGGACAGGGTCAGCGCTATGGCTACACCTTC
CISSPGQGQRYGYTF
>TRBJ1-1|-|-|TRBV6-5
TGTGCCAGGAGCCCCTCGGTGAACACTGAAGCTCTCTTT
CARSPSVNTEALF
>TRBJ1-4|-|-|TRBV9
TGTGCCTGCAGCGCCCAAATGGATAGCGAAAAACAGTTTTTT
CACSAQMDSEKQFF
>TRBJ2-1|-|-|TRBV29-1
TGCAGCGTTCGGGACTGTGCAAAGATTGAGCAATTCTTC
CSVRDCAKIEQFF
>TRBJ1-6|-|-|TRBV4-3
TGCGCCAGCAGTACCGGACAGAATTCACCCCTCCACTTT
CASSTGQNSPLHF
>TRBJ2-5|once|-|TRBV29-1
TGCAGCATTGAAGATCCTGTTCAGGAAACCCAGTACTTC
CSIEDPVQETQYF
>TRBJ2-7|-|TRBD1|TRBV6-5
TGTGCCAGCGGAATAGACAGGGCTCACGAGCAGTACTTC
CASGIDRAHEQYF
>TRBJ2-1|-|TRBD2|TRBV11-2
TGTGCCAGTAGCTTTAGCGGGCCACTCGACTATGAGCAGTTTTTC
CASSFSGPLDYEQFF